A selection of T cell receptor beta chains follows, all from one sample in a study of T-cell reconstitution after alpha-beta-depleted transplantation in children. MiXCR, applied by TCRdb to the PCR reads, yields one record per CDR3 protein. The data contain 480,000 or so distinct CDR3 sequences, over 9.5% of them singletons. Sequenced material: PBMCs, taken before TCRalphabeta/CD19-depleted stem cell transplant. The receptors here all came from a child aged 2 to 15 with inherited bone marrow failure, due to receive a stem cell transplant. The CDR3 runs from the conserved cysteine through the conserved F or W. The order of the fields is CDR3 protein, CDR3 DNA, clone size, D gene, J gene, V gene. D genes are given only for firm matches. Clone size appears in some rows only: once, few, many, or a class for an expanded clone.

CASRPNRAKNIQYF TGTGCCAGCAGGCCAAATAGGGCCAAAAACATTCAGTACTTC NA NA TRBJ2-4 TRBV2
CASSLGQGLKTQYF TGTGCCAGCAGCTTGGGGCAGGGGCTTAAGACCCAGTACTTC many NA TRBJ2-5 TRBV7-9
CASSAGQGRYEQYF TGTGCCAGCAGTGCCGGACAGGGGCGGTACGAGCAGTACTTC NA TRBD1 TRBJ2-7 TRBV6-2/TRBV6-3
CASSQDTGEYNEQFF TGCGCCAGCAGCCAAGACACAGGGGAATACAATGAGCAGTTCTTC few TRBD1 TRBJ2-1 TRBV4-1
CATGGGRDPYNEQFF TGTGCCACCGGGGGGGGTCGGGATCCCTACAATGAGCAGTTCTTC many TRBD2 TRBJ2-1 TRBV24-1
CASSPDIMNTEAFF TGTGCCAGCTCACCGGACATTATGAACACTGAAGCTTTCTTT few NA TRBJ1-1 TRBV18
CASSIRGQGARGYTF TGCGCCAGCAGCATCCGGGGGCAGGGCGCGAGGGGCTACACCTTC many NA TRBJ1-2 TRBV4-1
CASSSGGIYEQYF TGTGCCAGCAGCTCGGGCGGGATCTACGAGCAGTACTTC many NA TRBJ2-7 TRBV7-9
CASSWVAYYEQYF TGTGCCAGCAGTTGGGTCGCCTACTACGAGCAGTACTTC NA NA TRBJ2-7 TRBV5-5
CASSQETRSIRDTQYF TGCGCCAGCAGCCAAGAAACTAGATCCATTCGGGATACGCAGTATTTT many NA TRBJ2-3 TRBV4-3
CASSYFGYEQFF TGTGCCAGCAGTTACTTTGGGTATGAGCAGTTCTTC many NA TRBJ2-1 TRBV7-8
CASSQEGVPSYEQYF TGCGCCAGCAGCCAAGAGGGGGTACCCTCCTACGAGCAGTACTTC many NA TRBJ2-7 TRBV4-3
CASSRDRLSRSGELFF TGTGCCAGCAGCCGGGACAGGTTGAGTCGCTCCGGGGAGCTGTTTTTT many TRBD1 TRBJ2-2 TRBV7-8
CASSLDLAGVSSYNEQFF TGCGCCAGCAGCTTGGACCTAGCGGGAGTGAGCTCCTACAATGAGCAGTTCTTC many TRBD2 TRBJ2-1 TRBV5-1
CASSSPPRPNEQFF TGTGCCAGCAGTTCCCCACCCCGGCCCAATGAGCAGTTCTTC many NA TRBJ2-1 TRBV28
CAISKTGQPAEQYF TGTGCCATCAGTAAAACGGGACAGCCAGCGGAGCAGTACTTC NA TRBD1 TRBJ2-7 TRBV10-3
CASSLARTGANEQFF TGTGCCAGCAGCTTAGCGAGGACAGGTGCTAATGAGCAGTTCTTC few TRBD1 TRBJ2-1 TRBV7-8
CASSLVVPPGEQYF TGTGCCAGCAGCTTAGTAGTCCCACCGGGCGAGCAGTACTTC many NA TRBJ2-7 TRBV7-9
CASSARESRYEQYF TGTGCCAGCAGTGCCCGGGAGTCCCGCTACGAGCAGTACTTC NA NA TRBJ2-7 TRBV6-1
CASSYGNTIYF TGTGCCAGCAGCTACGGAAACACCATATATTTT few NA TRBJ1-3 TRBV5-6
CASSQSPFYEQYF TGCGCCAGCAGTCAATCCCCCTTTTACGAGCAGTACTTC many NA TRBJ2-7 TRBV23-1
CASSQRERADTQYF TGTGCCAGCAGCCAGCGGGAGAGAGCAGATACGCAGTATTTT many TRBD2 TRBJ2-3 TRBV6-1
CASSPISSAGGTYNEQFF TGCGCCAGCAGCCCGATCTCAAGCGCGGGAGGTACCTACAATGAGCAGTTCTTC many TRBD2 TRBJ2-1 TRBV4-1
CASSQPSGRELFF TGCGCCAGCAGCCAGCCGTCCGGTAGGGAGCTGTTTTTT few NA TRBJ2-2 TRBV4-3
CASSWAGATDTQYF TGTGCCAGCAGCTGGGCGGGGGCGACAGATACGCAGTATTTT many NA TRBJ2-3 TRBV7-2
CASSNSGFNEQFF TGTGCCAGCAGTAATAGCGGATTCAATGAGCAGTTCTTC NA NA TRBJ2-1 TRBV27
CASSLGAPFGGREETQYF TGTGCCAGCAGCTTGGGCGCGCCTTTTGGCGGGAGAGAGGAGACCCAGTACTTC many TRBD2 TRBJ2-5 TRBV7-7
CASSGTGPSYEQYF TGTGCCAGCAGCGGGACAGGGCCTTCCTACGAGCAGTACTTC many TRBD1 TRBJ2-7 TRBV6-1
CSVDPGNEKLFF TGCAGCGTTGACCCAGGGAATGAAAAACTGTTTTTT many NA TRBJ1-4 TRBV29-1
CASSPVSILTGTSGRANEQFF TGTGCCAGCAGTCCAGTCTCCATACTAACCGGGACTAGCGGGAGGGCGAATGAGCAGTTCTTC NA TRBD2 TRBJ2-1 TRBV6-2/TRBV6-3
CASSQGTSGYYEQYF TGCGCCAGCAGCCAGGGGACTAGCGGGTACTACGAGCAGTACTTC many TRBD2 TRBJ2-7 TRBV4-3
CASSIEPLLANNEQFF TGCGCCAGCAGCATTGAACCACTTCTAGCGAACAATGAGCAGTTCTTC many NA TRBJ2-1 TRBV5-1
CASSPMGTSGMGNEQFF TGCGCCAGCAGCCCAATGGGGACTAGCGGGATGGGCAATGAGCAGTTCTTC many TRBD2 TRBJ2-1 TRBV4-3
CASSPDAATYEQYF TGTGCCAGCAGCCCTGACGCGGCTACCTACGAGCAGTACTTC many NA TRBJ2-7 TRBV7-2
CASRKGVSQPQHF TGTGCCAGCAGAAAAGGGGTTTCTCAGCCCCAGCATTTT many NA TRBJ1-5 TRBV6-1
CSVDGTGEGLSYNEQFF TGCAGCGTTGACGGGACAGGGGAAGGGTTGTCCTACAATGAGCAGTTCTTC many TRBD1 TRBJ2-1 TRBV29-1
CASSLAVAAGANVLTF TGTGCCAGCAGTTTAGCGGTTGCGGCTGGGGCCAACGTCCTGACTTTC many NA TRBJ2-6 TRBV12-3/TRBV12-4
CASSLTSGIRETQYF TGCGCCAGCAGCTTGACTAGCGGGATACGGGAGACCCAGTACTTC many TRBD2 TRBJ2-5 TRBV5-1
CASSLEAQTYYEQYF TGTGCCAGCAGTTTAGAGGCGCAGACTTACTACGAGCAGTACTTC NA NA TRBJ2-7 TRBV27
CASSQLLGQPQHF TGCGCCAGCAGCCAACTCCTTGGCCAGCCCCAGCATTTT many NA TRBJ1-5 TRBV4-1
CASSEGFPSGETQYF TGTGCCAGCAGTGAAGGGTTCCCTAGCGGCGAGACCCAGTACTTC many TRBD2 TRBJ2-5 TRBV2
CPRGSSSNEQFF TGTCCTCGTGGGTCCTCTTCCAATGAGCAGTTCTTC many NA TRBJ2-1 TRBV24-1
CSALKHYLNTGELFF TGCAGTGCCTTGAAGCACTACCTGAACACCGGGGAGCTGTTTTTT many NA TRBJ2-2 TRBV20-1
CASSQGLRLASSQYF TGCGCCAGCAGCCAAGGATTGAGACTAGCGTCGAGCCAGTACTTC NA TRBD2 TRBJ2-7 TRBV4-3
CASSQTYWTSGNFYNEQFF TGCGCCAGCAGCCAAACATATTGGACTAGCGGGAATTTCTACAATGAGCAGTTCTTC many TRBD2 TRBJ2-1 TRBV4-3
CASRKVTPGGYGYTF TGTGCCAGCAGGAAGGTGACCCCTGGGGGCTATGGCTACACCTTC few NA TRBJ1-2 TRBV12-3/TRBV12-4
CASSSEPHNEQFF TGTGCCAGCAGCTCGGAGCCCCACAATGAGCAGTTCTTC many NA TRBJ2-1 TRBV5-5